This TCR beta chain derives from a study of blood T cell repertoires in COVID-19 (dated by TCRdb to the early 2020s). Looking at the study overall: Collaborator samples came from the United States, Italy and Spain and covered acute and convalescent phases of COVID-19. The material from the prospective study consisted of cDNA or gDNA derived from T cells, B-cell-depleted T cells, or PBMCs. Subjects who had been exposed to COVID-19, were actively infected with it, or had recovered from it provided the deeply sampled blood TCRbeta repertoires that made up the dataset. The repertoires were made available in a free public database intended to serve as a resource for research on the immune response to SARS-CoV-2. The samples were drawn from two sources: the first 160 participants of the ongoing ImmuneRACE study, and 1,254 subjects contributed by 6 global collaborators. Nearly every sample came with metadata listing a de-identified subject ID, COVID-19 status, age in years and sex. Where HLA class I and class II types were available, the types were taken from metadata supplied by the sample provider, not from assay-based typing.

Results and caveats for the whole study, not just this receptor: How much clinical and demographic metadata was included differed by source and by participant, and the metadata was provided uncurated.

V loses 1 base at its end and J loses 2 bases; junction bases beyond the gene matches: 5. The CDR3, from cysteine to phenylalanine, totals 17 residues. Solely the CDR3 DNA is kept, with 51 bases framed from the first base. According to the germline V gene (reference sequence), CDR1 reads SEHNR and CDR2 reads FQNEAQ. The immunoSEQ Assay, a bias-controlled multiplex PCR, was used to amplify TCRbeta CDR3 regions from genomic DNA. The source study handled its data this way. Nucleated cell counts per sample were estimated from amplification of reference gene primers within the assay. Sequence reads were collapsed and filtered to measure the absolute abundance of every unique TCRbeta CDR3 rearrangement. For each sample, productive Simpson clonality was calculated as the square root of Simpson's diversity index over productive rearrangements. TCRdb mirrors the immuneACCESS table, restricted to in-frame sequences. Some clones are absent from its copies; in checked studies, under half trace to an unresolved V gene, and the reason for the others is unknown. V and J calls and clone size are copied from that table; D and trimming were computed from the DNA. The sample data list 150,000 to 200,000 clones, and around 84% of these were observed just once. Roughly 15% of the sample is in the top ten clones.

Note on this clone: It lacks a known antigen. No per-base quality is available; no much larger clone lies one base away.

In Seattle, one collaborating source enrolled patients while the infection was active and tracked those patients longitudinally over the course of disease. Each collaborating institution followed its own protocols to collect whole blood in K2EDTA tubes. For TCRbeta analysis, collaborators shipped samples in one of three forms: frozen whole blood, isolated PBMCs, or DNA extracted from either of those sample types. The source is a woman aged 70-85 years with COVID-19, enrolled during active disease. The specimen sequenced was peripheral blood. This chain joins TRBV7-9 to TRBJ2-6; the junction holds 7 bases that match TRBD1. At the DNA level, the sequence is TGTGCCAGCAGCTTAGTCAGCCAGGGGGCTGGGGCCAACGTCCTGACTTTC. This encodes CASSLVSQGAGANVLTF. The reference TRBV7-9 and TRBJ2-6 proteins fill in what lies around the CDR3, so the full variable domain reads DTGVSQNPRHKITKRGQNVTFRCDPISEHNRLYWYRQTLGQGPEFLTYFQNEAQLEKSRLLSDRFSAERPKGSFSTLEIQRTEQGDSAMYLCASSLVSQGAGANVLTFGAGSRLTVL.